The 8 T cell receptor beta chains below were found in one sample sequenced in a study of blood T cell repertoires in COVID-19 (dated by TCRdb to about 2020). The library relied on the immunoSEQ multiplex PCR assay. This is the immuneACCESS table as TCRdb keeps it, with only in-frame sequences that have V and J called. A part of the clones is gone; compared with another copy, unresolved V genes explain less than half, and the rest is unexplained. The sample records about 140,000 clones, about 87% of which are singletons. Roughly 2.5% of the sample comes from the top ten. Sequencing was done on a sample of peripheral blood. The receptors originated from a human donor with COVID-19, enrolled during active disease. The donor label of this sample is uncertain.

V and J are TRBV7-9 and TRBJ2-5; D perhaps matches TRBD2 (7 bases). The CDR3 sequence is 15 residues long. V lost 5 bases and J lost 4, with 17 bases in between. CDR1 and CDR2 (germline): SEHNR, FQNEAQ (reference sequence). This chain's CDR3 is CASSHLGGGGETQYF. CDR3 nucleotide sequence: TGTGCCAGCAGCCACTTAGGCGGGGGCGGAGAGACCCAGTACTTC.

J is TRBJ2-5 and V is TRBV28; 9 positions agree with TRBD2. Losses at the gene ends were 7 bases for V and 4 bases for J; bases not matched to a gene: 16. This CDR3 is 17 amino acids long. Germline V CDR1 and CDR2: MDHEN, SYDVKM. This CDR3 reads CASTLPSSGSLRETQYF. The DNA of the CDR3 is TGTGCCAGCACCCTGCCGAGTAGCGGGAGTTTGCGAGAGACCCAGTACTTC.

V usage is TRBV30 and J usage is TRBJ2-7; 7 bases map to TRBD1. The CDR3 sequence is 12 residues long. Germline V gene lookup returns CDR1 GTSNPN and CDR2 SVGIG (reference sequence). With 0 bases clipped from V and 9 bases from J, the junction kept 5 bases outside the gene matches. Written as DNA, the CDR3 is TGTGCCTGGAGTGTTGAGGGGGCGCGGCAGTACTTC. Residues: CAWSVEGARQYF.

Here the CDR3 reads CASSQGEGAEGNQPQHF. CDR3 DNA: TGCGCCAGCAGCCAAGGTGAGGGGGCGGAGGGCAATCAGCCCCAGCATTTT. The V and J genes are TRBV4-1 and TRBJ1-5; the match to TRBD1 covers 7 bases. Unmatched junction bases numbered 8, after V lost 1 base and J lost 2 bases. This CDR3 has 17 amino acids. Looked up from germline, CDR1 is MGHRA and CDR2 is YSYEKL.

The rearrangement links TRBV14 to TRBJ2-2, with D possibly TRBD2 on 5 matching bases. V was trimmed by 1 base and J by 5 bases, leaving 14 bases between them. Per the germline V gene, CDR1 is SGHDN and CDR2 is FVKESK. This CDR3 comprises 16 residues. CDR3 nucleotide sequence: TGTGCCAGCAGCCAAGCACTCTCCCCGGGGACCGGGGAGCTGTTTTTT. Encoded protein: CASSQALSPGTGELFF.

J is TRBJ2-7 and V is TRBV6-5; 8 bases match TRBD2. The CDR3 sequence is 15 residues long. The V and J ends lost 4 bases and 3 bases, in that order; junction bases with no gene match: 8. CDR1 is MNHEY, CDR2 SVGAGI, per germline. The DNA for the CDR3 is TGTGCCAGCAGTTTTGCGGGAGGCGAGAACTACGAGCAGTACTTC. Translation: CASSFAGGENYEQYF.

The chain employs TRBV5-1 and TRBJ2-1; weak D call: TRBD1 (6 bases). Between the trimmed V and J ends, which lost 4 bases and 9 bases, there was a span of 17 bases. The germline V gene encodes CDR1 SGHRS and CDR2 YFSETQ. This CDR3 region has 14 residues. CDR3 nucleotides: TGCGCCAGCAGCCCGAGTGGGGGCTTCGGTGAGCAGTTCTTC. This codes for CASSPSGGFGEQFF.

The V and J genes are TRBV4-1 and TRBJ2-7; TRBD1 matches 9 bases. The V gene's germline CDR1 is MGHRA and CDR2 YSYEKL. Unmatched junction bases numbered 3, after V lost 0 bases and J lost 3 bases. The CDR3 extends over 15 amino acids. The CDR3 nucleotides are TGCGCCAGCAGCCAAGAGTGGACAGGGGTCTACGAGCAGTACTTC. Amino acid sequence: CASSQEWTGVYEQYF.